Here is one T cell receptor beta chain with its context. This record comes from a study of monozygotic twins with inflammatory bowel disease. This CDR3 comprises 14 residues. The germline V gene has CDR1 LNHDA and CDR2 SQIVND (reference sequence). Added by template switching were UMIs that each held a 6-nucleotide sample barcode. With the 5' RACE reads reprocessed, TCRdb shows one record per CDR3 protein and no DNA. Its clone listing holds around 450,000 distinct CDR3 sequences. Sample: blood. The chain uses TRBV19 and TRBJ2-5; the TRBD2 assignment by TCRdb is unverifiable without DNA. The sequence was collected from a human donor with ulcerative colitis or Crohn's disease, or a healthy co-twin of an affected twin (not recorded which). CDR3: CASSMSGPMETQYF.